Shown below are 22 T cell receptor beta chains from a single sample sequenced in a study of blood T cell repertoires in COVID-19. Method: immunoSEQ multiplex PCR; TCRdb's copy keeps in-frame clones and lacks some. The table has about 280,000 clones, more than 75% seen once. Sequenced sample: peripheral blood. The receptors stem from a woman younger than 45 who had recovered from COVID-19.

The chain has TRBV11-3 and TRBJ2-7, with TRBD1 matching 10 bases. The germline gives CDR1 SGHNT, CDR2 YENEEA. V lost 4 bases and J lost 7; bases outside the gene matches: 1. The CDR3 has 12 residues. CDR3 protein: CASSWGQGEQYF. The CDR3 DNA reads TGTGCCAGCAGCTGGGGACAGGGGGAGCAGTACTTC.

This sequence joins TRBV25-1 and TRBJ1-5, with a tentative D call TRBD1 (6 bases). The ends were cut back, 3 bases at V and 6 bases at J, with 9 bases in the middle. Germline-derived CDR1 and CDR2 are MGHDK and SYGVNS. The CDR3 loop spans 13 amino acids. The CDR3 region has the DNA TGTGCCAGCAGTGACGGGGGGCGTCAGCCCCAGCATTTT. It translates to CASSDGGRQPQHF.

V and J are TRBV25-1 and TRBJ2-1; weak D call: TRBD2 (6 bases). Germline V gene data show CDR1 as MGHDK and CDR2 as SYGVNS. The ends were cut back, 11 bases at V and 2 bases at J, with 22 bases in the middle. The CDR3 has 16 residues. The CDR3 region has the DNA TGTGCCCGGAGCCACGATACGGTAGCGGCCTACAATGAGCAGTTCTTC. Translation gives CARSHDTVAAYNEQFF.

The chain couples TRBV9 to TRBJ2-1, with TRBD2 matching 11 bases. The CDR3 sequence is 15 residues long. From germline, CDR1 is SGDLS and CDR2 YYNGEE. V dropped 3 bases and J dropped 7; count of bases not matched to a gene: 6. CDR3 in amino acids: CASSGVAGGPNEQFF. The CDR3 DNA sequence: TGTGCCAGCAGCGGGGTAGCGGGGGGGCCGAATGAGCAGTTCTTC. Combining the CDR3 with reference TRBV9 and TRBJ2-1 gives the whole variable domain DSGVTQTPKHLITATGQRVTLRCSPRSGDLSVYWYQQSLDQGLQFLIQYYNGEERAKGNILERFSAQQFPDLHSELNLSSLELGDSALYFCASSGVAGGPNEQFFGPGTRLTVL.

The chain has TRBV2 and TRBJ2-5, with 8 bases matching TRBD1. The CDR3 runs to 14 residues. After removal of 6 bases from V and 1 base from J, the junction contained 4 bases not matched to a gene. Looked up from germline, CDR1 is SNHLY and CDR2 is FYNNEI. The CDR3 loop reads CASSWGQAQETQYF. The CDR3 DNA reads as TGTGCCAGCAGCTGGGGACAGGCCCAAGAGACCCAGTACTTC.

The chain is built from TRBV2 and TRBJ2-1, with TRBD2 matching over 7 bases. Germline V gives CDR1 SNHLY, CDR2 FYNNEI. V trimming: 8 bases; J trimming: 5 bases; junction bases outside the gene matches: 9. The CDR3 length is 14 residues. CDR3 in amino acids: CASLDPLADNEQFF. CDR3 DNA: TGTGCCAGCCTGGATCCCCTAGCGGACAATGAGCAGTTCTTC.

V usage is TRBV5-4 and J usage is TRBJ1-2, with TRBD1 matching 7 bases. V dropped 4 bases and J dropped 8; count of bases not matched to a gene: 11. This CDR3 has 14 amino acids. From germline, CDR1 is SGHNT and CDR2 YYREEE (reference sequence). The CDR3 DNA sequence: TGTGCCAGCAGCCCAGGATGGGGGACAGAAGGCTACACCTTC. Its protein product is CASSPGWGTEGYTF.

The chain combines TRBV3-1 (or the pseudogene TRBV3-2) with TRBJ2-7; D not certain. Germline V lookup: CDR1 LGHDT, CDR2 YNNKEL (reference sequence). V lost 0 bases and J 0 bases, leaving 6 bases between the germline ends. This CDR3 spans 14 amino acids. The CDR3 here is CASSQDLYSYEQYF. For the CDR3, the DNA is TGTGCCAGCAGCCAAGACCTCTACTCCTACGAGCAGTACTTC.

The chain is built from TRBV15 and TRBJ1-1; D remains ambiguous. V gave up 9 bases and J gave up 5 bases, with 10 bases separating them. CDR1 is LNHNV and CDR2 is YYDKDF in the germline V gene (reference sequence). This CDR3 is 11 amino acids long. CDR3 region: CATGSWTEAFF. The CDR3 DNA is TGTGCCACGGGGAGTTGGACTGAAGCTTTCTTT.

The sample holds a few counts of this clone. The chain recombines TRBV4-2 with TRBJ2-7; no clear D gene. Germline CDR1 is LGHNA and CDR2 is YNFKEQ. The V and J ends lost 0 bases and 2 bases respectively, with 11 bases between them. This CDR3 contains 15 residues. The CDR3 spells CASSQDFGGPYEQYF. In DNA form, the CDR3 reads TGTGCCAGCAGCCAAGATTTTGGCGGTCCCTACGAGCAGTACTTC.

The chain combines TRBV7-3 with TRBJ1-2, with TRBD1 identical over 7 bases. CDR1 is SGHTA, CDR2 FQGTGA, per germline. V lost 3 bases and J lost 4; bases outside the gene matches: 2. The CDR3 extends over 13 amino acids. CDR3 residues: CASSFRQGYGYTF. The CDR3 DNA sequence: TGTGCCAGCAGCTTTAGACAGGGCTATGGCTACACCTTC.

This chain links TRBV30 with TRBJ1-1; a weak D match, TRBD1 (6 bases). Germline CDR1 and CDR2: GTSNPN and SVGIG (reference sequence). Trimming took 4 bases from V and 6 from J, leaving 15 bases between them. The CDR3 covers 13 residues. CDR3 sequence: CAWNRGAMAEAFF. As DNA, the CDR3 is TGTGCCTGGAACCGGGGGGCCATGGCTGAAGCTTTCTTT.

The V call is TRBV5-1, the J call TRBJ2-7; tentatively, D is TRBD1 (5 bases). Trimming pared 0 bases from V and 2 bases from J, leaving 9 bases between. This CDR3 is built from 14 residues. The germline CDR1 and CDR2 sequences are SGHRS and YFSETQ. In DNA form, the CDR3 reads TGCGCCAGCAGCTTGGCACCAGGGCCCTACGAGCAGTACTTC. It translates to CASSLAPGPYEQYF.

In this sample, this clone turned up a few times. The chain has TRBV2 and TRBJ1-6, with D perhaps matching TRBD1 (6 bases). This CDR3 has 16 residues. Germline values: CDR1 SNHLY, CDR2 FYNNEI. V lost 3 bases, J lost 7 bases, and 16 bases lay in between. CDR3: CASSDGQGRENSPLHF. CDR3 DNA: TGTGCCAGCAGTGATGGGCAGGGGCGAGAAAATTCACCCCTCCACTTT.

This chain connects TRBV6-1 to TRBJ1-6; D perhaps matches TRBD1 (5 bases). The CDR3 is 14 residues long. Germline lookup yields CDR1 MNHNS and CDR2 SASEGT. The V and J ends lost 2 bases and 7 bases respectively, with 9 bases between them. The CDR3 nucleotides are TGTGCCAGCAGTGAATCCCAGGGAAATTCACCCCTCCACTTT. It specifies CASSESQGNSPLHF.

The J gene is TRBJ1-5, the V gene TRBV25-1; no clear D. V shed 6 bases and J shed 6 bases, with 12 bases lying between them. This CDR3 contains 13 residues. Germline-derived CDR1 and CDR2 are MGHDK and SYGVNS. This CDR3 reads CASRGEGPQPQHF. CDR3 nucleotide sequence: TGTGCCAGCAGGGGTGAGGGCCCTCAGCCCCAGCATTTT.

J is TRBJ2-3 and V is TRBV19; TRBD1 matches at 8 bases. V was clipped by 6 bases and J by 3 bases; unmatched bases: 5. CDR1 is LNHDA and CDR2 is SQIVND in the germline V gene (reference sequence). There are 14 residues in the CDR3. The DNA for the CDR3 is TGTGCCAGTAGGCGACAGGGGAATACAGATACGCAGTATTTT. Its protein product is CASRRQGNTDTQYF.

J is TRBJ1-4 and V is TRBV6-5; 7 bases line up with TRBD1. This CDR3 spans 15 amino acids. The germline gives CDR1 MNHEY, CDR2 SVGAGI. With V trimmed by 6 bases and J by 3 bases, 7 bases remained unmatched. CDR3 sequence (DNA): TGTGCCAGCAGCCAAGAGGGACAGCCTAATGAAAAACTGTTTTTT. This translates into CASSQEGQPNEKLFF.

This chain joins TRBV28 and TRBJ1-5; 9 nucleotides match TRBD1. Germline CDR1 and CDR2: MDHEN and SYDVKM. The CDR3 covers 14 residues. The junction had 4 bases not matched to a gene; V was cut back by 6 bases and J by 4 bases. The CDR3 coding sequence is TGTGCCAGCAGCCCCGACAGGGGGAATCAGCCCCAGCATTTT. It codes for CASSPDRGNQPQHF.

The chain has TRBV7-2 and TRBJ2-7, with 10 bases identical to TRBD2. Germline V lookup: CDR1 SGHTA, CDR2 FQGNSA. V gave up 5 bases and J gave up 7 bases; unmatched junction bases: 11. The CDR3 contains 15 residues. DNA of the CDR3: TGTGCCAGCAGCCCCAGGACTAGCGGTACTTGGGAGCAGTACTTC. Translated, it gives CASSPRTSGTWEQYF.

There are many counts of this clone. The J gene is TRBJ1-6, the V gene TRBV30; no clear D. This CDR3 comprises 11 residues. Trimming took off 3 bases at V and 14 bases at J, with 11 bases between the two ends. Germline CDR1 and CDR2: GTSNPN and SVGIG (reference sequence). The CDR3: CAWRRARTLHF. The CDR3 coding sequence is TGTGCCTGGAGAAGAGCTAGGACCCTCCACTTT.

The rearrangement uses TRBV5-1 and TRBJ2-5; 7 bases fit TRBD1. The CDR3 covers 15 residues. Trimming at V came to 4 bases and at J to 5 bases, leaving 11 bases not matched to a gene. Germline V gene sequence: CDR1 SGHRS, CDR2 YFSETQ. CDR3 in DNA: TGCGCCAGCAGCGAGAGACAGGGAGTAGTGGAGACCCAGTACTTC. It is translated as CASSERQGVVETQYF.